The present T cell receptor (beta chain) was sequenced within a study of identical twins. V lost 5 bases to trimming and J lost 10 bases, with 15 bases between them. The CDR3 length is 13 residues. From the 5' RACE reads, TCRdb called clonotypes with MiXCR, one entry per CDR3 protein. The data hold about 190,000 distinct CDR3 sequences, with more than 15% observed a single time. This same sample was also part of a study on T cells expressing NK-cell markers. From that study: Top CD8+ clonotypes included the dominant CD3+CD56+NKG2C+ clonotypes in five to seven donors.

Sequenced: CD8+ T cells sorted from blood. This sequence joins TRBV12-3 or TRBV12-4 and TRBJ2-1, with D possibly matching TRBD2 (5 bases). The TCR comes from a woman aged 18-30 years in good health. The CDR3 DNA follows: TGTGCCAGCAGTCTAGTTAACTCGGGAGAGCAGTTCTTC. Its protein product is CASSLVNSGEQFF.